The 21 T cell receptor beta chains given below trace back to one sample, sequenced in a study of cytomegalovirus exposure and HLA in healthy donors (dated by TCRdb to about 2017). Libraries were made using the immunoSEQ multiplex PCR assay. The multiplex PCR relied on a mix of 60 forward primers for TCR Vbeta segments and 13 reverse primers for TCR Jbeta segments. The source is immuneACCESS, and TCRdb retained only in-frame sequences with V and J called. Part of the clones is not carried over; for the studies checked, unresolved V genes explain less than half of this, and the remainder is unexplained. This sample gives 110,000 to 150,000 clones in total; approximately 80% of them show up just once. The leading ten clones occupy 2% to 3% of the sample. Sample: PBMCs. Receptors originate from a woman between 18 and 29 years old in good health and CMV-seropositive.

The rearrangement links TRBV5-1 to TRBJ1-2, with 7 bases that match TRBD1. The CDR3 consists of 12 residues. V gave up 2 bases and J gave up 11 bases; unmatched junction bases: 6. Germline V gene sequence: CDR1 SGHRS, CDR2 YFSETQ. The CDR3 spells CASSFGTGVYTF. The CDR3 nucleotides read TGCGCCAGCAGCTTCGGTACAGGGGTGTACACCTTC.

In nucleotides, the CDR3 is TGTGCCAGCAGTATTACCGGGACAGGGATAGTGAGCACTGAAGCTTTCTTT. Amino acid sequence: CASSITGTGIVSTEAFF. J is TRBJ1-1 and V is TRBV7-8; 9 nucleotides line up with TRBD1. The junction had 15 bases not matched to a gene; V was cut back by 6 bases and J by 4 bases. From germline, CDR1 is SGHVS and CDR2 FQNEAQ. There are 17 residues in the CDR3.

This clone was counted a few times. The V and J genes are TRBV27 and TRBJ1-2, with a tentative D call TRBD1 (5 bases). Germline-derived CDR1 and CDR2 are MNHEY and SMNVEV (reference sequence). This CDR3 is 14 amino acids long. Trimming removed 5 bases from V and 5 bases from J, with 15 bases in between. The CDR3 nucleotides are TGTGCCAGCAGTCCCCGAGGAGGGGAGTATGGCTACACCTTC. Translating gives CASSPRGGEYGYTF.

The V gene is TRBV30, the J gene TRBJ2-5, with D uncertain. Trimming took 2 bases from V and 1 from J, leaving 8 bases between them. Per the germline V gene, CDR1 is GTSNPN and CDR2 is SVGIG (reference sequence). The CDR3 consists of 13 residues. The CDR3: CAWSITAQETQYF. As DNA, the CDR3 is TGTGCCTGGAGTATCACAGCCCAAGAGACCCAGTACTTC. The entire variable domain, with the rest obtained from reference TRBV30 and TRBJ2-5, is as follows: SQTIHQWPATLVQPVGSPLSLECTVEGTSNPNLYWYRQAAGRGLQLLFYSVGIGQISSEVPQNLSASRPQDRQFILSSKKLLLSDSGFYLCAWSITAQETQYFGPGTRLLVL.

This chain uses TRBV18 with TRBJ2-1, with 9 positions matching TRBD2. J gave up 8 bases and V 0 bases, and 8 bases lay outside the gene matches. Germline V gene lookup returns CDR1 KGHSH and CDR2 LQKENI. CDR3 length: 16 residues. CDR3 in amino acids: CASSPPTSGFRDEQFF. The CDR3, as DNA: TGTGCCAGCTCACCACCTACTAGCGGGTTTAGAGATGAGCAGTTCTTC.

The rearrangement links TRBV5-6 to TRBJ1-5; D might be TRBD1 (6 bases). Trimming stripped 4 bases from V and 4 bases from J, with 12 bases between. Germline V CDR1 and CDR2: SGHDT, YYEEEE. The CDR3 length is 14 residues. CDR3 in amino acids: CASSRWGQNQPQHF. CDR3 coding DNA: TGTGCCAGCAGCCGTTGGGGGCAGAATCAGCCCCAGCATTTT.

This clone was recorded a few times. The chain couples TRBV7-2 to TRBJ1-4, with TRBD1 matching over 7 bases. Per the germline V gene, CDR1 is SGHTA and CDR2 is FQGNSA. With V trimmed by 6 bases and J by 8 bases, 6 bases remained unmatched. This CDR3 is 13 amino acids long. The CDR3 reads CASRGGTVEKLFF. The CDR3 nucleotides read TGTGCCAGCAGAGGCGGGACAGTAGAAAAACTGTTTTTT. Full variable domain (outside the CDR3, taken from reference TRBV7-2 and TRBJ1-4): GAGVSQSPSNKVTEKGKDVELRCDPISGHTALYWYRQSLGQGLEFLIYFQGNSAPDKSGLPSDRFSAERTGGSVSTLTIQRTQQEDSAVYLCASRGGTVEKLFFGSGTQLSVL.

The table lists this clone with a few counts. This sequence joins TRBV5-4 and TRBJ2-3; TRBD1 is a possible D gene (5 bases). The germline V and J ends were trimmed by 4 bases and 4 bases, with 13 bases remaining between them. The CDR3 loop spans 14 amino acids. Looked up from germline, CDR1 is SGHNT and CDR2 is YYREEE (reference sequence). The chain's CDR3 is CASSLGPGSDTQYF. The CDR3 nucleotides read TGTGCCAGCAGCCTTGGCCCAGGGTCAGATACGCAGTATTTT.

This clone showed up just once. The chain employs TRBV2 and TRBJ1-2; tentatively, D is TRBD1 (5 bases). Germline CDR1 SNHLY, CDR2 FYNNEI. CDR3 length equals 14 residues. The V end lost 6 bases, the J end lost 4 bases, and 15 bases lay between the germline ends. The CDR3 bases are TGTGCCAGCAGGGGAGCCGGGGGGAGCTATGGCTACACCTTC. Protein product: CASRGAGGSYGYTF.

The chain employs TRBV10-3 and TRBJ2-5; D gene uncertain. The DNA end is a closer match to TRBJ2-7, so the J assignment may be wrong. This CDR3 has 12 amino acids. In germline, CDR1 is ENHRY, CDR2 SYGVKD. CDR3 sequence (DNA): TGTGCCATCAGTGACACTTCCTACGAGCAGTACTTC. Residues: CAISDTSYEQYF.

The V gene is TRBV6-5, the J gene TRBJ1-1; no clear D. The germline CDR1 and CDR2 sequences are MNHEY and SVGAGI. Trimming took 4 bases from V and 1 from J, leaving 7 bases between them. CDR3 length: 13 residues. CDR3 sequence (DNA): TGTGCCAGCAGTTCCCGAGAGAACACTGAAGCTTTCTTT. Translated, it gives CASSSRENTEAFF.

This chain joins TRBV14 and TRBJ2-7, with a tentative D call TRBD1 (5 bases). This CDR3 region has 12 residues. Germline-derived CDR1 and CDR2 are SGHDN and FVKESK. Trimming removed 4 bases at V and 4 bases at J, with 8 bases between. The CDR3 bases are TGTGCCAGCAGCCCCCAGGGTTACGAGCAGTACTTC. Protein sequence: CASSPQGYEQYF. Full variable domain (missing parts from reference TRBV14 and TRBJ2-7): EAGVTQFPSHSVIEKGQTVTLRCDPISGHDNLYWYRRVMGKEIKFLLHFVKESKQDESGMPNNRFLAERTGGTYSTLKVQPAELEDSGVYFCASSPQGYEQYFGPGTRLTVT.

The chain uses TRBV6-4 and TRBJ1-1; 8 bases are a match to TRBD1. Germline trimming cut 6 bases from V and 1 base from J; bases unmatched to any gene: 7. There are 15 residues in the CDR3. Per the germline V gene, CDR1 is MRHNA and CDR2 is SNTAGT. The CDR3 DNA is TGTGCCAGCAGAGTACAGGGGGTGGAGAACACTGAAGCTTTCTTT. This translates into CASRVQGVENTEAFF.

The rearrangement links TRBV28 to TRBJ2-4; TRBD2 aligns across 10 bases. Per the germline V gene, CDR1 is MDHEN and CDR2 is SYDVKM. This CDR3 has 18 amino acids. J lost 0 bases, V lost 4 bases, and 9 bases had no gene match. CDR3 loop: CASSSGTSVSPAKNIQYF. Here the CDR3 DNA reads TGTGCCAGCAGTTCCGGGACTAGCGTATCACCAGCCAAAAACATTCAGTACTTC.

The V and J genes are TRBV6-5 and TRBJ2-7, with D possibly being TRBD2 (5 bases). The germline V gene has CDR1 MNHEY and CDR2 SVGAGI. V was pared by 2 bases and J by 5 bases, with 10 bases between. The CDR3 spans 13 residues. The CDR3, as DNA: TGTGCCAGCAGTTACGAGGGTCAGGACGAGCAGTACTTC. Protein product: CASSYEGQDEQYF.

This sequence joins TRBV21-1 and TRBJ2-7; the table calls TRBD2, which could not be checked here. TRBV21-1 is described as a pseudogene. The CDR3 consists of 15 residues. This chain's CDR3 is CASSKPSGGGYEQYF. DNA of the CDR3: TGTGCCAGCAGCAAACCCAGCGGGGGGGGTTACGAGCAGTACTTC.

The rearrangement joins TRBV13 to TRBJ2-7; D uncertain. V lost 5 bases to trimming and J lost 4 bases, with 6 bases between them. The CDR3 runs to 11 residues. Germline CDR1 PRHDT, CDR2 FYEKMQ (reference sequence). The CDR3 protein is CASSLRYEQYF. CDR3 DNA sequence: TGTGCCAGCAGCCTTCGTTACGAGCAGTACTTC.

The sample holds one count of this clone. The CDR3 region is CASRGPGQNYEQYF. The CDR3 nucleotides read TGCGCCAGCCGTGGCCCGGGACAGAACTACGAGCAGTACTTC. The V and J genes are TRBV5-1 and TRBJ2-7, with 7 bases identical to TRBD1. The germline gives CDR1 SGHRS, CDR2 YFSETQ. The CDR3 spans 14 residues. V was clipped by 7 bases and J by 3 bases; unmatched bases: 10.

This chain connects TRBV30 to TRBJ2-2; TRBD2 matches 9 bases. The germline CDR1 and CDR2 sequences are GTSNPN and SVGIG (reference sequence). V trimming: 0 bases; J trimming: 4 bases; junction bases outside the gene matches: 0. The CDR3 spans 14 residues. Written as DNA, the CDR3 is TGTGCCTGGAGTGTACTAGCGGGCACCGGGGAGCTGTTTTTT. It encodes CAWSVLAGTGELFF. The full variable domain, its missing parts supplied by reference TRBV30 and TRBJ2-2, is SQTIHQWPATLVQPVGSPLSLECTVEGTSNPNLYWYRQAAGRGLQLLFYSVGIGQISSEVPQNLSASRPQDRQFILSSKKLLLSDSGFYLCAWSVLAGTGELFFGEGSRLTVL.

This rearrangement joins TRBV7-2 to TRBJ2-3; tentative D call: TRBD1 (6 bases). The V gene's germline CDR1 is SGHTA and CDR2 FQGNSA. Trimming took off 4 bases at V and 4 bases at J, with 9 bases between the two ends. This CDR3 has 13 residues. CDR3 sequence: CASSSDRPDTQYF. The CDR3 region has the DNA TGTGCCAGCAGCTCCGACAGGCCAGATACGCAGTATTTT.

This clone came up once. The chain links TRBV7-9 to TRBJ2-1, with a tentative D call TRBD2 (5 bases). CDR1 SEHNR and CDR2 FQNEAQ come from the germline V gene (reference sequence). V gave up 4 bases and J gave up 7 bases, with 17 bases separating them. This CDR3 has 15 amino acids. DNA of the CDR3: TGTGCCAGCAGCTCCCGGGATGGCAGAACTAATGAGCAGTTCTTC. Translated, it gives CASSSRDGRTNEQFF.